This TCR beta chain was sequenced for a study of neurological immune-mediated disorders (dated by TCRdb to between 2017 and 2020). In terms of the full investigation: Peripheral blood TCR-beta repertoires from HTLV-I-associated myelopathy (HAM/TSP) patients, multiple sclerosis patients and healthy controls were compared by UMI-based sequencing. The approximately 110 TCR-beta libraries covered PBMC samples along with longitudinal samples, technical triplicates, and paired sorted CD4+ and CD8+ T-cell subsets. The cohort was made up of approximately 69 subjects, consisting of around 14 HAM/TSP patients, around 35 multiple sclerosis patients and around 20 healthy controls. Study-wide conclusions, independent of this receptor: No identical CDR3 amino acid sequences were shared among expanded clones across subjects, suggesting private TCR-beta repertoires in all groups. TCR clonal expansion was greatest in HAM/TSP patients and smallest in MS patients, who ranked below even healthy controls.

This clonotype came up many times. Its recognized antigen is unknown. No clone much larger than this one lies a single base away; base qualities are absent. cDNA was synthesized by template-switch 5'RACE using a primer carrying a 10-nucleotide random unique molecular identifier by which each TCR transcript was tagged. Every sequencing run yielded over 160 million TCR-beta sequences covering 15-18 subjects. Total RNA was extracted with the RNeasy kit. The KAPA Real-time Library Amplification kit was used to amplify TCR-beta VDJ regions with primers targeting the TCR constant region and the 5'RACE anchor. A first PCR added sample indexes and Illumina adaptors, after which a second PCR increased the library yield. After purification with Ampure beads, the TCR product of roughly 650 bp was size-selected on a 2% E-gel SizeSelection system. Before pooling, library quality was checked on a Bioanalyzer, concentration was measured with Qubit, and libraries were quantified with the Kapa Library Quantification kit. An Illumina HiSeq 2500 was used to sequence the libraries paired-end at 2 x 150 bp. To increase sequence diversity, roughly 24-32% phiX was spiked into each library pool. The source study handled its data this way. Quality-filtered reads were processed with the UMI-based MiGEC pipeline, and over 75% of raw TCR sequences were removed by the MiGEC pipeline during error correction. IMGT germline references were used for aligning VDJ genes, and each clonotype was defined as a unique CDR3 amino acid sequence together with its V-J genes. Clonal expansion, Shannon diversity and CDR3 relatedness were evaluated with VDJtools (CalcPairwiseDistances, ClusterSamples), while phylogenetic trees were built in CLCbio workbench. A clone was classed as expanded if it had 8 or more unique UMIs, a cutoff based on coefficient-of-variation modelling across technical triplicates. TCRdb trimmed public reads at Q25 via fastp, called clones via MiXCR and kept in-frame beta chains. For every CDR3 protein sequence, its rows merge into one entry that carries the most common genes and DNA. TCRdb's processing, not the study's, gives the V and J calls here. Counted in this sample were some 30,000 distinct CDR3 sequences; 4.6% of them appeared once. The leading ten clones occupy approximately 22% of the sample.

Healthy controls were blood bank volunteers in Maryland, USA. Unsorted PBMC libraries were generated from 2 million PBMCs stored in RNAlater at -80 °C until RNA extraction. PBMCs were separated from peripheral blood using Ficoll-Hypaque density gradient centrifugation and then cryopreserved in liquid nitrogen. The germline V gene supplies CDR1 ENHRY and CDR2 SYGVKD. Inclusive of the bounding cysteine and phenylalanine, the CDR3 is 13 residues long. CDR3 DNA only is kept here, 39 bases in frame from base 1. The junction carries 12 bases between V and J, which are trimmed by 6 bases and 7 bases respectively.

The material sequenced was PBMCs. The chain was built from TRBV10-3 and TRBJ1-4, with the D gene too uncertain to name. The receptor was derived from a man younger than 35 in good health. The nucleotides read TGTGCCATCAGGGACGGATTACTTGAAAAACTGTTTTTT. Its translation is CAIRDGLLEKLFF.